This T cell receptor (beta chain) was found in a study of vaccination effects on CD4 cells after COVID-19. On the study more broadly: Among convalescent patients, two provided samples 16 days and one week before vaccination.

Worth noting for this clone: Its antigen is currently unknown.

After expansion with viral peptide pools in the ViraFEST assay, antigen-specific CD4+ T cells were sequenced. CD4+ T cell isolation took place after 10 days of culture. The person was diagnosed with PCR-confirmed SARS-CoV-2 infection between March and December 2020. The authors exchanged half the medium for IL-2 medium on days 3 and 7. The CDR3 length is 14 residues. Produced via immunoSEQ multiplex PCR; TCRdb's table is partial and in-frame only. The table lists around 46,000 clones, roughly 70% of them singletons. This clonotype originated in a human donor who had a prior SARS-CoV-2 infection. Sequencing used CD4+ T cells from PBMCs cultured with a peptide pool, obtained before COVID-19 vaccination. The chain carries TRBV1 and TRBJ2-3; the D call in the table, TRBD2, was not verified against the DNA. TRBV1 is a listed pseudogene. The CDR3 spells CTSSLAGGPDTQYF. CDR3 sequence (DNA): TGCACCAGCAGCTTGGCGGGGGGGCCGGATACGCAGTATTTT.